This entry lists 18 T cell receptor beta chains sequenced from one sample in a study of blood T cell repertoires in COVID-19. The assay was immunoSEQ multiplex PCR, and TCRdb's table has in-frame clones only and misses some. The sample holds fewer than 250,000 clones, roughly 86% seen once. Specimen: peripheral blood. The receptor set was obtained from a woman aged 55-75 years with acute or convalescent COVID-19.

With respect to this clone: The identical CDR3 is also encoded by other nucleotide sequences in the sample. V usage is TRBV30 and J usage is TRBJ1-6; TRBD1 might be the D (6 bases). Looked up from germline, CDR1 is GTSNPN and CDR2 is SVGIG (reference sequence). The V gene lost 1 base and the J gene lost 7 bases, with 8 bases spanning the gap. This CDR3 has 13 residues. This CDR3 is CAWSGTVNSPLHF. Written as DNA, the CDR3 is TGTGCCTGGAGTGGGACAGTAAATTCACCCCTCCACTTT.

The CDR3 DNA sequence: TGTGCCAGCAGTGAACCCAGGACAGGGGTAGACGAGCAGTACTTC. It yields the protein CASSEPRTGVDEQYF. The chain links TRBV2 to TRBJ2-7, with 9 bases fitting TRBD1. The CDR3 contains 15 residues. CDR1 and CDR2 from the germline V gene are SNHLY and FYNNEI. The junction had 7 bases not matched to a gene; V was cut back by 2 bases and J by 5 bases. The entire variable domain, with the rest obtained from reference TRBV2 and TRBJ2-7, is as follows: EPEVTQTPSHQVTQMGQEVILRCVPISNHLYFYWYRQILGQKVEFLVSFYNNEISEKSEIFDDQFSVERPDGSNFTLKIRSTKLEDSAMYFCASSEPRTGVDEQYFGPGTRLTVT.

The chain is built from TRBV5-1 and TRBJ2-5; possible D gene TRBD2, 5 bases. With 0 bases removed from V and 4 bases from J, the gap between germline ends came to 13 bases. The length of the CDR3 is 15 residues. Germline V gene lookup returns CDR1 SGHRS and CDR2 YFSETQ. The CDR3 reads CASSLAGLPPETQYF. The CDR3 DNA reads as TGCGCCAGCAGCTTGGCCGGACTGCCCCCAGAGACCCAGTACTTC.

The chain links TRBV30 to TRBJ1-2; D is unclear. The CDR3 runs to 11 residues. Trimming removed 3 bases at V and 4 bases at J, with 6 bases between. The germline CDR1 and CDR2 sequences are GTSNPN and SVGIG (reference sequence). CDR3 sequence: CAWSIGYGYTF. The CDR3 region has the DNA TGTGCCTGGAGCATCGGCTATGGCTACACCTTC.

This sequence joins TRBV5-6 and TRBJ2-7, with 9 bases aligning to TRBD2. The J segment lost 6 bases and the V segment lost 0 bases, leaving 10 bases of the junction unmatched. The V gene's germline CDR1 is SGHDT and CDR2 YYEEEE. The CDR3 loop spans 16 amino acids. The CDR3 is CASSLGRGGALPEQYF. The CDR3 DNA sequence: TGTGCCAGCAGCTTGGGTCGCGGGGGGGCCCTGCCCGAGCAGTACTTC. The variable domain in full, with the rest retrieved from reference TRBV5-6 and TRBJ2-7, is DAGVTQSPTHLIKTRGQQVTLRCSPKSGHDTVSWYQQALGQGPQFIFQYYEEEERQRGNFPDRFSGHQFPNYSSELNVNALLLGDSALYLCASSLGRGGALPEQYFGPGTRLTVT.

The chain uses TRBV6-5 and TRBJ1-1; D uncertain. The germline V gene has CDR1 MNHEY and CDR2 SVGAGI. The V gene lost 2 bases and the J gene lost 1 base, with 11 bases spanning the gap. This CDR3 contains 15 residues. The CDR3 region is CASSYDFAGNTEAFF. The CDR3 coding sequence is TGTGCCAGCAGTTACGACTTCGCGGGGAACACTGAAGCTTTCTTT.

The chain combines TRBV12-3 or TRBV12-4 with TRBJ1-1; D not resolved. Trimming removed 3 bases from V and 1 base from J, with 6 bases in between. The CDR3 runs 13 residues. CDR3 amino acids: CASSFTWNTEAFF. CDR3 bases: TGTGCCAGCAGTTTTACATGGAACACTGAAGCTTTCTTT.

The rearrangement uses TRBV2 and TRBJ2-7; weak D call: TRBD1 (6 bases). The CDR3 consists of 14 residues. With 5 bases removed from V and 3 bases from J, the gap between germline ends came to 14 bases. Germline CDR1 and CDR2: SNHLY and FYNNEI. Here the CDR3 reads CASSPTGFVYEQYF. The DNA for the CDR3 is TGTGCCAGCAGTCCCACAGGGTTTGTCTACGAGCAGTACTTC.

The chain combines TRBV28 with TRBJ1-2, with 10 bases lining up with TRBD1. CDR3 length: 17 amino acids. Trimming at V came to 7 bases and at J to 0 bases, leaving 11 bases not matched to a gene. The germline V gene encodes CDR1 MDHEN and CDR2 SYDVKM. CDR3: CASKRGQGFLSNYGYTF. For the CDR3, the DNA is TGTGCCAGCAAACGGGGACAGGGGTTTCTCTCTAACTATGGCTACACCTTC.

The chain has TRBV19 and TRBJ2-5; a possible D gene is TRBD1 (6 bases). The CDR3 spans 13 residues. CDR1 is LNHDA and CDR2 is SQIVND in the germline V gene (reference sequence). Trimming removed 6 bases from V and 4 bases from J, with 12 bases in between. CDR3 nucleotides: TGTGCCAGTAGCAGTGCCAGGGGAGAGACCCAGTACTTC. Its translation is CASSSARGETQYF.

The chain joins TRBV12-2 to TRBJ2-7; TRBD1 was called by the table and not checked on the DNA. TRBV12-2 is termed a pseudogene. CDR3 length equals 14 residues. CDR3 loop: CASRPWDRTYEQYF. Here the CDR3 DNA reads TGTGCAAGTCGCCCCTGGGACAGAACCTACGAGCAGTACTTC.

The rearrangement uses TRBV5-8 and TRBJ1-2; possible D gene TRBD1, 5 bases. CDR1 is SGHTS, CDR2 YDEGEE, per germline. The CDR3 runs 17 residues. The V gene lost 4 bases and the J gene lost 4 bases, with 23 bases spanning the gap. CDR3 protein: CASSPGRGGAGIYGYTF. As DNA, the CDR3 is TGTGCCAGCAGCCCGGGGAGGGGAGGGGCCGGGATCTATGGCTACACCTTC.

CDR3 region: CASSLGQDGDTQYF. CDR3 nucleotide sequence: TGTGCCAGCAGCCTGGGACAGGACGGGGATACGCAGTATTTT. This sequence joins TRBV11-3 and TRBJ2-3, with 8 bases fitting TRBD1. Trimming took 5 bases from V and 6 from J; bases not matched to a gene: 7. CDR1 is SGHNT and CDR2 is YENEEA in the germline V gene. The CDR3 is 14 residues long.

This chain uses TRBV2 with TRBJ1-5; D is possibly TRBD1 (5 bases). There are 15 residues in the CDR3. V was pared by 4 bases and J by 9 bases, with 19 bases between. Germline CDR1 is SNHLY and CDR2 is FYNNEI. The CDR3 reads CASSGQGSNFGPQHF. CDR3 coding DNA: TGTGCCAGCAGTGGGCAGGGCAGTAATTTCGGGCCCCAGCATTTT.

The chain uses TRBV5-1 and TRBJ1-2, with 7 positions matching TRBD1. Germline CDR1 reads SGHRS; CDR2 reads YFSETQ. The CDR3 covers 14 residues. V trimming: 5 bases; J trimming: 4 bases; junction bases outside the gene matches: 8. CDR3 sequence (DNA): TGCGCCAGCAGACCCGGGACAGACCCCTATGGCTACACCTTC. Its protein product is CASRPGTDPYGYTF.

The rearrangement links TRBV19 to TRBJ1-1, with 10 bases that match TRBD1. The V gene end was trimmed by 1 base and the J gene end by 5 bases; junction bases not matched to a gene: 1. The germline V gene has CDR1 LNHDA and CDR2 SQIVND (reference sequence). The CDR3 is 14 amino acids. The CDR3 loop reads CASSIGDRGTEAFF. CDR3 nucleotides: TGTGCCAGTAGTATAGGGGACAGGGGAACTGAAGCTTTCTTT.

The rearrangement joins TRBV19 to TRBJ2-1; D may be TRBD1 (6 bases). CDR1 is LNHDA, CDR2 SQIVND, per germline (reference sequence). This CDR3 is built from 14 residues. V lost 4 bases and J lost 7, with 14 bases in between. The CDR3 sequence is CASSNQGNINEQFF. The CDR3 DNA reads as TGTGCCAGTAGTAATCAGGGGAACATTAATGAGCAGTTCTTC.

This rearrangement joins TRBV7-8 to TRBJ2-7; 11 nucleotides align to TRBD1. The CDR3 sequence is 13 residues long. After removal of 3 bases from V and 6 bases from J, the junction contained 1 base not matched to a gene. Germline values: CDR1 SGHVS, CDR2 FQNEAQ. As DNA, the CDR3 is TGTGCCAGCAGCTTGGACAGGGGGCGCGAGCAGTACTTC. Translation gives CASSLDRGREQYF.